This passage covers 18 T cell receptor beta chains from one sample sequenced in a study of CD8+ T cells in alopecia areata. A panel of CD4, CD8alpha, NKG2D, NKG2ACE and other markers served to sort pooled cutaneous lymph node cells. Extraction and reverse transcription of RNA yielded cDNA as the sequencing template. Clones were sequenced by immunoSEQ multiplex PCR, and TCRdb holds only the in-frame ones, with some missing. The sample gives 290,000 or so clones, none seen only once, and the top ten clones hold around 1.2%. Material: CD4+ T cells sorted from a lymph node. Source of these receptors: a C3H/HeJ mouse with alopecia areata. MHC haplotype of the strain: H2-k.

A few counts support this clone. Genes and germline come from the mouse. The CDR3 end falls 3 residues outside the read, so it is completed with the germline J gene. The sample carries other DNA sequences with the same CDR3. The genes are TRBV5 and TRBJ1-6, with 7 bases that match TRBD1. TRBJ1-6 is sorted into the ORF group, with uncertain function. The ends lost 4 bases at V and 2 bases at J; junction bases unmatched: 2. Germline loops: CDR1 LGHNA, CDR2 YNLKQL (reference sequence). CDR3 length equals 15 residues. The CDR3 is CASSLQGAYNSPLYF. The sequenced part of the CDR3 DNA is TGTGCCAGCAGCCTCCAGGGGGCCTATAATTCGCCC.

There are many counts of this clone. Gene names and germline refer to mouse. The read is 4 residues too short to cover the CDR3 end, so that end is filled in from the germline J gene. The V gene is TRBV19, the J gene TRBJ2-3, with D unclear. CDR1 and CDR2 (germline): FNHDT, SITEND (reference sequence). This CDR3 spans 15 amino acids. V shed 1 base and J shed 0 bases, with 9 bases lying between them. CDR3 DNA (partial): TGTGCCAGCAGTATATTTGTTCCTAGTGCAGAA. As protein: CASSIFVPSAE. The entire CDR3 sequence reads CASSIFVPSAETLYF.

In regard to this clone: The gene symbols are mouse symbols. The read ends 4 residues shy of where the CDR3 ends; the end is completed using the germline J gene. The chain couples TRBV14 to TRBJ2-2; D gene uncertain. Germline V CDR1 and CDR2: SGHDT, FRDEAV. V was trimmed by 5 bases and J by 0 bases, leaving 11 bases between them. The CDR3 spans 15 residues. The DNA read from the CDR3 is TGTGCCAGCAGCCCCGACAAAACAAACACCGGG. It codes for CASSPDKTNTG. The whole CDR3 is CASSPDKTNTGQLYF. Complete variable domain (other parts from reference TRBV14 and TRBJ2-2): EAGVTQSPRYAVLQEGQAVSFWCDPISGHDTLYWYQQPRDQGPQLLVYFRDEAVIDNSQLPSDRFSAVRPKGTNSTLKIQSAKQGDTATYLCASSPDKTNTGQLYFGEGSKLTVL.

This clone was counted only a few times. Gene names are the mouse ones. From the germline J gene comes the end of the CDR3, since the read stops 3 residues before it. This chain connects TRBV13-1 to TRBJ1-6; a weak D match, TRBD1 (5 bases). TRBJ1-6 falls under the ORF class, with uncertain function. Germline V gene lookup returns CDR1 NSHNY and CDR2 SYGAGN. The CDR3 has 14 amino acids. The V end was cut by 2 bases, the J end by 3 bases, with 6 bases between. The CDR3 spells CASSEDNYNSPLYF. Incomplete CDR3 DNA: TGTGCCAGCAGTGAGGACAACTATAATTCGCCC.

This clone was seen more than once but under ten times. Any gene name here is a mouse gene name. The observed sequence ends 4 residues before the CDR3 terminus, with the missing tail filled in from the germline J gene. This chain uses TRBV2 with TRBJ2-7, with TRBD2 matching 11 bases. The CDR3 length is 15 residues. The germline gives CDR1 LGHNA, CDR2 YSYQKL. Partial CDR3 DNA: TGTGCCAGCAGCCAAGACCGGGACTGGGGGTAT. Protein sequence: CASSQDRDWGY. The complete CDR3 sequence is CASSQDRDWGYEQYF.

Remarks on this clone: All gene names here are mouse names. The CDR3 end is not reached by the read, which stops 4 residues before it; the germline J gene fills it in. This chain connects TRBV4 to TRBJ1-2, with 7 bases lining up with TRBD1. Germline V CDR1 and CDR2: LGHDT, YNNKQL (reference sequence). V was pared by 5 bases and J by 2 bases, with 5 bases of the junction left unmatched. The CDR3 length is 14 residues. The CDR3 reads CASSRQGGNSDYTF. The sequenced part of the CDR3 DNA is TGTGCCAGCAGCAGACAGGGAGGGAACTCC.

As for this clone: Gene names and germline refer to mouse. The sequenced fragment ends 4 residues before the CDR3 boundary, so the rest is inferred from the germline J gene. This specimen includes other DNA sequences encoding the same CDR3. V is TRBV17 and J is TRBJ2-7; 7 bases align to TRBD2. Germline V gene sequence: CDR1 MNHDT, CDR2 YYDKIL. The CDR3 sequence is 13 residues long. CDR3 DNA, as far as it was read: TGTGCTAGCAGTAGAGTGGGGGGATAT. This codes for CASSRVGGY. The full CDR3 sequence reads CASSRVGGYEQYF.

As for this clone: Mouse names are used for the genes. The CDR3 goes on 4 residues after the read ends, and that part is filled in from the germline J gene. The sample carries other DNA sequences with the same CDR3. This chain uses TRBV13-3 with TRBJ2-3; 11 nucleotides align to TRBD1. Per germline, CDR1 NNHDY and CDR2 SYVADS. The CDR3 extends over 14 amino acids. V shed 5 bases, J shed 3 bases, and the junction held 2 bases outside the gene matches. The chain's CDR3 is CASRRDRGAETLYF. The sequenced CDR3 bases are TGTGCCAGCAGGCGGGACAGGGGGGCAGAA.

On this clone itself: Genes and germline come from the mouse. The DNA ends 4 residues before the CDR3 does, and the rest of the CDR3 is filled in from the germline J gene. The same CDR3 is also encoded by other DNA sequences in this sample. The genes are TRBV13-1 and TRBJ2-1; perhaps TRBD1 as D (5 bases). The germline CDR1 and CDR2 sequences are NSHNY and SYGAGN. V was clipped by 0 bases and J by 4 bases, with 8 bases between them. The CDR3 contains 14 residues. The CDR3 here is CASSDAGQYAEQFF. The DNA read from the CDR3 is TGTGCCAGCAGTGATGCAGGGCAGTATGCT.

There are a few counts of this clone. The germline and genes are mouse ones. This sample includes further DNA sequences coding for the same CDR3. The CDR3 here is CAWSPQGYEQYF. The sequenced part of the CDR3 DNA is TGTGCCTGGAGCCCTCAAGGGTAT. The rearrangement uses TRBV31 and TRBJ2-7; D is ambiguous. Read data end 4 residues before the CDR3 end; the end is taken from the germline J gene. Germline V lookup: CDR1 GKSSPN, CDR2 SITVG. CDR3 length: 12 amino acids.

Turning to this clone: Here the gene names and germline are mouse. The read ends 4 residues shy of where the CDR3 ends; the end is completed using the germline J gene. The chain is built from TRBV31 and TRBJ1-2; weak D call: TRBD1 (5 bases). CDR1 is GKSSPN and CDR2 is SITVG in the germline V gene. The CDR3 runs 14 residues. Trimming cost V 1 base and J 0 bases, with 9 bases left between them. The CDR3 is CAWSRTPTNSDYTF. The CDR3 DNA, read in part, is TGTGCCTGGAGTCGGACACCGACAAACTCC.

In its sample, this clone was seen a few times. Gene names denote mouse genes. CDR3 residues: CASGEPGQGTSAETLYF. The CDR3 bases that were read are TGTGCCAGCGGTGAGCCGGGACAGGGGACTAGTGCAGAA. The chain has TRBV13-2 and TRBJ2-3; 10 bases are a match to TRBD1. The missing CDR3 end, 4 residues past where the read stops, is filled in from the germline J gene. J gave up 0 bases and V 2 bases, and 6 bases lay outside the gene matches. The CDR3 length is 17 residues. The germline V gene encodes CDR1 NNHNN and CDR2 SYGAGS (reference sequence).

As to this clone: Each gene name is a mouse one. The read falls 4 residues short of the CDR3 end, and the missing part is taken from the germline J gene. V and J are TRBV29 and TRBJ1-1, with a tentative D call TRBD1 (6 bases). This CDR3 spans 14 amino acids. Trimming stripped 1 base from V and 4 bases from J, with 10 bases between. Germline V gene data show CDR1 as MSHET and CDR2 as SYDVDS. The CDR3 sequence: CASSLWGAGTEVFF. Partial CDR3 DNA: TGTGCTAGCAGTTTATGGGGGGCCGGCACA.

For this clone: Mouse germline and gene names are used. The missing CDR3 end, 4 residues past where the read stops, is filled in from the germline J gene. This sequence joins TRBV1 and TRBJ2-2; 7 bases agree with TRBD1. Germline CDR1 reads NSQYPW; CDR2 reads LRSPGD (reference sequence). Trimming at V came to 0 bases and at J to 4 bases, leaving 5 bases not matched to a gene. The CDR3 length is 16 residues. CDR3 region: CTCSADTPGGTGQLYF. The part of the CDR3 DNA that was read is TGCACCTGCAGTGCAGATACGCCAGGGGGCACCGGG.

This clone was observed a few times. Gene names refer to mouse genes. Read data end 4 residues before the CDR3 end; the end is taken from the germline J gene. The V and J genes are TRBV13-3 and TRBJ2-1; a weak D match, TRBD1 (5 bases). Germline V gives CDR1 NNHDY, CDR2 SYVADS. This CDR3 has 15 residues. The V gene lost 0 bases and the J gene lost 4 bases, with 11 bases spanning the gap. The CDR3 sequence: CASSDERGPYAEQFF. CDR3 DNA, as far as it was read: TGTGCCAGCAGTGATGAGAGGGGTCCTTATGCT.

With respect to this clone: These gene names are mouse names. Coverage ceases 4 residues before the CDR3 finishes, and the germline J gene fills in the end. The V call is TRBV19, the J call TRBJ1-1, with 11 bases lining up with TRBD1. Trimming at V came to 2 bases and at J to 1 base, leaving 4 bases not matched to a gene. Germline assignment: CDR1 FNHDT and CDR2 SITEND (reference sequence). This CDR3 has 16 amino acids. CDR3 loop: CASSIPDRGRNTEVFF. Incomplete CDR3 DNA: TGTGCCAGCAGTATCCCGGACAGGGGGCGAAACACA.

This clone was recorded a few times. The genes are named according to mouse. The read comes to an end 4 residues before the CDR3 does, leaving the germline J gene to fill in the end. This sequence joins TRBV19 and TRBJ1-1, with D possibly being TRBD1 (5 bases). Trimming cost V 4 bases and J 3 bases, with 10 bases left between them. This CDR3 spans 13 amino acids. Germline lookup yields CDR1 FNHDT and CDR2 SITEND (reference sequence). The CDR3 is CASSPLGDTEVFF. The covered CDR3 bases are TGTGCCAGCAGTCCGTTGGGGGACACA.

This clone was counted a few times. Genes here carry mouse names. The DNA ends 4 residues before the CDR3 does, and the rest of the CDR3 is filled in from the germline J gene. Other nucleotide sequences from this sample produce the same CDR3. The rearrangement links TRBV13-1 to TRBJ1-2; possible D gene TRBD1, 5 bases. The ends were cut back, 0 bases at V and 0 bases at J, with 9 bases in the middle. This CDR3 has 15 residues. Germline V CDR1 and CDR2: NSHNY, SYGAGN. CDR3 loop: CASSDAWGANSDYTF. The CDR3 bases that were read are TGTGCCAGCAGTGATGCATGGGGGGCAAACTCC.